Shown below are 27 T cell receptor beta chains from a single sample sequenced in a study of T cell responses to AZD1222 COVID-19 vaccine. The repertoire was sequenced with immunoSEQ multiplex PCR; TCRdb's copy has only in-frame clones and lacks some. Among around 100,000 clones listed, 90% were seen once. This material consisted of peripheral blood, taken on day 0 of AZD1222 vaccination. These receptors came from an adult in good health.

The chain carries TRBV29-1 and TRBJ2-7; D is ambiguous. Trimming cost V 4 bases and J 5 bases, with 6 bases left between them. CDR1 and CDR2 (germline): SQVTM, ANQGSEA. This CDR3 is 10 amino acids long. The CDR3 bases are TGCAGCGTTGTAGGGAACGAGCAGTACTTC. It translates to CSVVGNEQYF.

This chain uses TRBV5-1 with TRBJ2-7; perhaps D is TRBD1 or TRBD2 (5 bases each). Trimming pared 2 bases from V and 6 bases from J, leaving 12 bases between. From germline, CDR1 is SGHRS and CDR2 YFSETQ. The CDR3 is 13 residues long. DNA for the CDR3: TGCGCCAGCAGCTTCGAGGGACCCGGCGAGCAGTACTTC. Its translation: CASSFEGPGEQYF.

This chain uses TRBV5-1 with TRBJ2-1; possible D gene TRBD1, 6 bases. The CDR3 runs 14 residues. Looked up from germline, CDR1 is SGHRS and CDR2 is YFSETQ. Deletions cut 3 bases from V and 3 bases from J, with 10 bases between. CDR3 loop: CASSSGQNYNEQFF. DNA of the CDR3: TGCGCCAGCAGCTCTGGACAGAACTACAATGAGCAGTTCTTC.

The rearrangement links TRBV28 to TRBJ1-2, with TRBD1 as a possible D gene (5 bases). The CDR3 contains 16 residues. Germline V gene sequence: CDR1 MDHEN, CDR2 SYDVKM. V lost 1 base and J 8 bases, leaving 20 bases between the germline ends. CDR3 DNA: TGTGCCAGCAGTTTATCGAACGGGCAGGGTCAAGGGGGCTACACCTTC. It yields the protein CASSLSNGQGQGGYTF.

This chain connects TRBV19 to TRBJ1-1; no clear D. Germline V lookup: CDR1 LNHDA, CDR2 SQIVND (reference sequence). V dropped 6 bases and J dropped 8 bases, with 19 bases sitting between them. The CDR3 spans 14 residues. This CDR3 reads CASRVTGKQTEAFF. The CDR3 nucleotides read TGTGCCAGTAGGGTGACGGGTAAACAGACCGAAGCTTTCTTT.

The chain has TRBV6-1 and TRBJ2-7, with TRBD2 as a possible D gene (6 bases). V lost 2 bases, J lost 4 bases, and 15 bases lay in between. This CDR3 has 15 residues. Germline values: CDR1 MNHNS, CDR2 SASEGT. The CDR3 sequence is CASSEISGLPYEQYF. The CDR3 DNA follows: TGTGCCAGCAGTGAAATATCAGGACTACCTTACGAGCAGTACTTC.

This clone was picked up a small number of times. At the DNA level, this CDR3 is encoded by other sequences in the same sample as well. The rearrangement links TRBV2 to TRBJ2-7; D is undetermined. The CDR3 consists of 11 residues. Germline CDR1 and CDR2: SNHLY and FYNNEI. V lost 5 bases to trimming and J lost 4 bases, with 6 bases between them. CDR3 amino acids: CASSSYYEQYF. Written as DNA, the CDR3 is TGTGCCAGCAGTAGCTATTACGAGCAGTACTTC.

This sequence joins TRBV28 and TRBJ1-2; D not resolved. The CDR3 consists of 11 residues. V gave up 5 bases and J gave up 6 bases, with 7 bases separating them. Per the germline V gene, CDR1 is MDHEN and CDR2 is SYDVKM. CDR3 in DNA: TGTGCCAGCAGTAGGGATCATGGCTACACCTTC. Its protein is CASSRDHGYTF.

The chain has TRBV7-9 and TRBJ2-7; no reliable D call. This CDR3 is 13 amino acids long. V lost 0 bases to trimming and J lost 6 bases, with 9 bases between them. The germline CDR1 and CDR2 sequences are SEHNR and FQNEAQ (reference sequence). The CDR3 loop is CASSLAGRFEQYF. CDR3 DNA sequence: TGTGCCAGCAGCTTAGCGGGTAGATTCGAGCAGTACTTC.

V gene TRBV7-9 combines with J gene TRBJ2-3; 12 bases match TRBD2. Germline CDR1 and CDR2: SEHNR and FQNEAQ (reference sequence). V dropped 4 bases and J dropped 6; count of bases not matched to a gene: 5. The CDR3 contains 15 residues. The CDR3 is CASSSRTSGEDTQYF. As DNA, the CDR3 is TGTGCCAGCAGCTCCAGGACTAGCGGGGAGGATACGCAGTATTTT.

The CDR3 spells CASSLGTGGGQETQYF. In DNA, the CDR3 is TGCGCCAGCAGCTTGGGGACAGGGGGTGGACAAGAGACCCAGTACTTC. The chain employs TRBV5-1 and TRBJ2-5; 10 bases are a match to TRBD1. CDR1 and CDR2 from the germline V gene are SGHRS and YFSETQ. V lost 0 bases, J lost 2 bases, and 4 bases stayed unmatched. There are 16 residues in the CDR3.

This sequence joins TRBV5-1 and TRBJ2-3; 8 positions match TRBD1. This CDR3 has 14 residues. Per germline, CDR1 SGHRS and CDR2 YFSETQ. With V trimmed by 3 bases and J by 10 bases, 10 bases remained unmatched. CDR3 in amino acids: CASSSGQGGGPQYF. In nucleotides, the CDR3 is TGCGCCAGCAGCTCCGGACAGGGTGGAGGGCCGCAGTATTTT. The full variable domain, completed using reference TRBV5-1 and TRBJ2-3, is KAGVTQTPRYLIKTRGQQVTLSCSPISGHRSVSWYQQTPGQGLQFLFEYFSETQRNKGNFPGRFSGRQFSNSRSEMNVSTLELGDSALYLCASSSGQGGGPQYFGPGTRLTVL.

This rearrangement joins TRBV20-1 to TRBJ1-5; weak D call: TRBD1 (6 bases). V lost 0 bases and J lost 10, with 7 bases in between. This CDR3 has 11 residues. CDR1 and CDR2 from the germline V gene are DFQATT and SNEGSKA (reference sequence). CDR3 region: CSARDRGPQHF. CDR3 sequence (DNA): TGCAGTGCTAGAGACAGGGGCCCCCAGCATTTT.

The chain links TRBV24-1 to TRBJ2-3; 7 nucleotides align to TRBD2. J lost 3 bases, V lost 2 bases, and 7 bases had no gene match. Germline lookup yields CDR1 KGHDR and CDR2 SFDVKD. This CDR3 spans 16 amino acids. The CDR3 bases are TGTGCCACCAGTGATTCGTGGCGGGGGATAACAGATACGCAGTATTTT. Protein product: CATSDSWRGITDTQYF.

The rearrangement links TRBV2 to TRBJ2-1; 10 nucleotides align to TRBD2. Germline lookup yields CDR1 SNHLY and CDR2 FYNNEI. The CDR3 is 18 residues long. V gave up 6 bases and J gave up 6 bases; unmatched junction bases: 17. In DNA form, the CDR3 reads TGTGCCAGCAGAAAAAGCGGGGGGGCCGTTAGAGGGCCCAATGAGCAGTTCTTC. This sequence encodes CASRKSGGAVRGPNEQFF.

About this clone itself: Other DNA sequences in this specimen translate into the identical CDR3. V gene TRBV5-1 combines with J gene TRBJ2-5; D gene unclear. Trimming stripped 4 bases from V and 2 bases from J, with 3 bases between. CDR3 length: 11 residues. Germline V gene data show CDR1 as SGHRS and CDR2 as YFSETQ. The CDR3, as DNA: TGCGCCAGCAGCGATCAAGAGACCCAGTACTTC. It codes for CASSDQETQYF.

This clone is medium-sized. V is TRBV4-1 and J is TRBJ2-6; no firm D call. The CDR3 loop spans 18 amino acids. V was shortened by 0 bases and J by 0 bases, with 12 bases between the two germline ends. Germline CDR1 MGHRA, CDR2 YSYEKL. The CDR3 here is CASSQEFLGYSGANVLTF. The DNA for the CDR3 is TGCGCCAGCAGCCAAGAGTTTCTAGGGTACTCTGGGGCCAACGTCCTGACTTTC.

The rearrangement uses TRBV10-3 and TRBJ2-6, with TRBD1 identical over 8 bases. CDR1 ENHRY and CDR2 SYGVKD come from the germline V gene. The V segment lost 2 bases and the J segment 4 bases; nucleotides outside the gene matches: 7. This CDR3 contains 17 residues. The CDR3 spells CAISERQGALGANVLTF. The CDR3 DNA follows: TGTGCCATCAGTGAGCGGCAGGGGGCCCTGGGGGCCAACGTCCTGACTTTC.

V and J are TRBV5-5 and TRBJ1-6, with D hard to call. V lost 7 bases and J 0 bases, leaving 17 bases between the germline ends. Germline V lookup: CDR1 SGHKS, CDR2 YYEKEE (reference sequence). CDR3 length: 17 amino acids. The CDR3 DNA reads TGTGCCAGCCTTTCCCCAGACTCGCCCTCCTATAATTCACCCCTCCACTTT. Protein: CASLSPDSPSYNSPLHF.

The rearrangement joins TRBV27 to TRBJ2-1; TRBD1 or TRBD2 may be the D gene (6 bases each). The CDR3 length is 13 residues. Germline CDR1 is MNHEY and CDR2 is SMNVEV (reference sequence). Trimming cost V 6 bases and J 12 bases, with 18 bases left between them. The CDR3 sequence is CASRGAGYWWQFF. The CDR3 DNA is TGTGCCAGCAGGGGGGCGGGATATTGGTGGCAGTTCTTC.

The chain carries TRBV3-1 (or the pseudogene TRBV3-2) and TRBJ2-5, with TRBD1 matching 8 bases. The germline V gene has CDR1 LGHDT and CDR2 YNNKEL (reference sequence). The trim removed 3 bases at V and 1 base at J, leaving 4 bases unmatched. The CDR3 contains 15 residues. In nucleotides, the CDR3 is TGTGCCAGCAGCCACCGACAGGGGTCCCAAGAGACCCAGTACTTC. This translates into CASSHRQGSQETQYF.

CDR3 DNA sequence: TGTGCCAGCAGCTTAGGGGGGGATCTGTTTTCTGGAAACACCATATATTTT. This sequence encodes CASSLGGDLFSGNTIYF. The chain joins TRBV7-8 to TRBJ1-3, with D possibly being TRBD1 (5 bases). Trimming removed 1 base from V and 1 base from J, with 14 bases in between. Germline V lookup: CDR1 SGHVS, CDR2 FQNEAQ. This CDR3 is 17 amino acids long. The entire variable domain, with the rest obtained from reference TRBV7-8 and TRBJ1-3, is as follows: GAGVSQSPRYKVAKRGQDVALRCDPISGHVSLFWYQQALGQGPEFLTYFQNEAQLDKSGLPSDRFFAERPEGSVSTLKIQRTQQEDSAVYLCASSLGGDLFSGNTIYFGEGSWLTVV.

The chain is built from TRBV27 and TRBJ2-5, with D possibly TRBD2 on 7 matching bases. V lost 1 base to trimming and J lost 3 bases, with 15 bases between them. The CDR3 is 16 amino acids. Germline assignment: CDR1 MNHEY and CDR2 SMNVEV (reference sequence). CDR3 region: CASSLFTLGGEETQYF. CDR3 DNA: TGTGCCAGCAGTTTATTTACCCTAGGGGGGGAAGAGACCCAGTACTTC.

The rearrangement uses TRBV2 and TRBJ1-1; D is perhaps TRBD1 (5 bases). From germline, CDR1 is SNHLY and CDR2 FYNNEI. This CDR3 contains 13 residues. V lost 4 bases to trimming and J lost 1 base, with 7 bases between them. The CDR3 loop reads CASSVTGNTEAFF. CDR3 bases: TGTGCCAGCAGTGTTACAGGGAACACTGAAGCTTTCTTT. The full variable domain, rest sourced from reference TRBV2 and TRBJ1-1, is EPEVTQTPSHQVTQMGQEVILRCVPISNHLYFYWYRQILGQKVEFLVSFYNNEISEKSEIFDDQFSVERPDGSNFTLKIRSTKLEDSAMYFCASSVTGNTEAFFGQGTRLTVV.

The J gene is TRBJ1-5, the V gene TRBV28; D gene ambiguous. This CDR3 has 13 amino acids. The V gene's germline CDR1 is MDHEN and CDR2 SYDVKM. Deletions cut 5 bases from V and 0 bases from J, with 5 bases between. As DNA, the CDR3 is TGTGCCAGCAGTCTCCATAGCAATCAGCCCCAGCATTTT. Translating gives CASSLHSNQPQHF.

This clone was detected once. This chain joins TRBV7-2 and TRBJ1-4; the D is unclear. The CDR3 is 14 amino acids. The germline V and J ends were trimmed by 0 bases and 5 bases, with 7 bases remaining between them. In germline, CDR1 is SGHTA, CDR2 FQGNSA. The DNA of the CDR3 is TGTGCCAGCAGCTTAGCGGCGCGGAATGAAAAACTGTTTTTT. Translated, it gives CASSLAARNEKLFF.

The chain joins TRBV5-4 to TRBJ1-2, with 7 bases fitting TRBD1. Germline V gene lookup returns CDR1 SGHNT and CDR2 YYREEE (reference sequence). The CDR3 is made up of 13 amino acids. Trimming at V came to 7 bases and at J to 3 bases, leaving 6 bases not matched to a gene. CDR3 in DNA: TGTGCCAGCCAGGGGGGTTGGGACTATGGCTACACCTTC. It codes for CASQGGWDYGYTF.